This TCR beta chain came from a study of OX40 agonist ivuxolimab in advanced cancers. This clone was recorded once. The table came from immunoSEQ multiplex PCR; TCRdb's copy has only in-frame clones and leaves some out. The sample consists of tens of thousands of clones, approximately 86% of them appearing once. The length of the CDR3 is 15 residues. Germline V gene data show CDR1 as SGHAT and CDR2 as FQNNGV. V was trimmed by 4 bases and J by 7 bases, leaving 17 bases between them. This sequence was found in an adult with an advanced solid tumor such as melanoma, head and neck, liver or kidney cancer. This chain connects TRBV11-2 to TRBJ1-3; perhaps TRBD1 as D (6 bases). This specimen was CD4+ or CD8+ T cells sorted from blood, taken in a trial of the OX40 agonist ivuxolimab. The CDR3 bases are TGTGCCAGCAGCTCACCTCGACAGGCCGACAACACCATATATTTT. As protein: CASSSPRQADNTIYF. The variable domain in full, with the rest retrieved from reference TRBV11-2 and TRBJ1-3, is EAGVAQSPRYKIIEKRQSVAFWCNPISGHATLYWYQQILGQGPKLLIQFQNNGVVDDSQLPKDRFSAERLKGVDSTLKIQPAKLEDSAVYLCASSSPRQADNTIYFGEGSWLTVV.